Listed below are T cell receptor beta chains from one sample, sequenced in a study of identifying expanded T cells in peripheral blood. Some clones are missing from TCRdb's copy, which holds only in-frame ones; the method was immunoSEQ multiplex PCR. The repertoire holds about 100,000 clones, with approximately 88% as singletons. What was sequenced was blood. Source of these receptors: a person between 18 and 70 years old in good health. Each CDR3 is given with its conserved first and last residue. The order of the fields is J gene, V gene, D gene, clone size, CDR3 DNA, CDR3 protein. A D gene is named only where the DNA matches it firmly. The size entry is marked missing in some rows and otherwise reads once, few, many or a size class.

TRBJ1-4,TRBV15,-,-,TGTGCCACCAGCAGAGATCTAGTTGGGACGGTGAATGAAAAACTGTTTTTT,CATSRDLVGTVNEKLFF
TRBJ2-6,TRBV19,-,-,TGTGCCAGTAGTATCCCAGGGCACTCTGGGGCCAACGTCCTGACTTTC,CASSIPGHSGANVLTF
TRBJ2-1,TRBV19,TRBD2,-,TGTGCCAGTAGTGGGTTAGCGGGGGCTTACAATGAGCAGTTCTTC,CASSGLAGAYNEQFF
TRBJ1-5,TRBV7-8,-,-,TGTGCCAGCAGCTTAGGGACTGTGAGTGATCAGCCCCAGCATTTT,CASSLGTVSDQPQHF
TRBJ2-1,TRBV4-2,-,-,TGTGCCAGCAGCCTCTACGGGGGTAGCGTTAGGGATGAGCAGTTCTTC,CASSLYGGSVRDEQFF
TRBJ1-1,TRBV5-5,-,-,TGTGCCAGCAGTGAGGTCGGGGAAGACGCTGAAGCTTTCTTT,CASSEVGEDAEAFF
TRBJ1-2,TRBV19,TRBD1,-,TGTGCCAGTAGTAGAATCGGACAGGGCTACGGGGGCTACACCTTC,CASSRIGQGYGGYTF
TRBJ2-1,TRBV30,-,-,TGTGCCTGGAGTCTGGGCCTGAGCTCCTACAATGAGCAGTTCTTC,CAWSLGLSSYNEQFF
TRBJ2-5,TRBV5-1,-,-,TGCGCCAGCAGCTTCGATCAAGAGACCCAGTACTTC,CASSFDQETQYF
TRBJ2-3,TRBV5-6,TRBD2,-,TGTGCCAGCAGCCCCAGGCAGTCACACCTCGGGGGGACAGATACGCAGTATTTT,CASSPRQSHLGGTDTQYF
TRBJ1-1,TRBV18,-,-,TGTGCCAGCTCATCGACAGAGAACACTGAAGCTTTCTTT,CASSSTENTEAFF
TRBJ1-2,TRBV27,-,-,TGTGCCAGCAGTTTCGCAGGGAGCTATGGCTACACCTTC,CASSFAGSYGYTF
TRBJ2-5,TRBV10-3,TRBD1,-,TGTGCCATCAGAGCACAGGGGTCGTTAGAGACCCAGTACTTC,CAIRAQGSLETQYF
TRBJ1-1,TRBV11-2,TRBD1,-,TGTGCCAGCAGCCGACCCGGGACGAGGGGGCAGTTGAAGGCTTTCTTT,CASSRPGTRGQLKAFF
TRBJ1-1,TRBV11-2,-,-,TGTGCCAGCAGCTCAATATACACTGAAGCTTTCTTT,CASSSIYTEAFF
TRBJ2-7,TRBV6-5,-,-,TGTGCCAGCAGTTACTCGACCCGGGGACCCTACGAGCAGTACTTC,CASSYSTRGPYEQYF
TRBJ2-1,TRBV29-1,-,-,TGCAGCGTTACGGACAATGAGCAGTTCTTC,CSVTDNEQFF
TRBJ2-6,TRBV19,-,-,TGTGCCAGTAGTGGGGCCAAGGGAACTTCTGGGGCCAACGTCCTGACTTTC,CASSGAKGTSGANVLTF
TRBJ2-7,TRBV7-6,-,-,TGTGCCAGCAGCCCAAACAGGGTGGAGCAGTACTTC,CASSPNRVEQYF
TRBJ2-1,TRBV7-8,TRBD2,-,TGTGCCAGCAGCTTTTCCGGGACTAGCGGGGTCTCCTACAATGAGCAGTTCTTC,CASSFSGTSGVSYNEQFF
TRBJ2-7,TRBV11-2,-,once,TGTGCCAGCAGCCTCAGCTCCTACGAGCAGTACTTC,CASSLSSYEQYF
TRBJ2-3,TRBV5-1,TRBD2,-,TGCGCCAGCAGCTCATCTAAGCCCCGACTAGCGGGGGGCGCCGTTGATACGCAGTATTTT,CASSSSKPRLAGGAVDTQYF
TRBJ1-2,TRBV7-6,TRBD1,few,TGTGCCAGCAGCCGCGGACAGGCTGCTAACTATGGCTACACCTTC,CASSRGQAANYGYTF
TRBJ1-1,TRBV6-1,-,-,TGTGCCACCCTCCGGCCGGGTGCCCTGCGCACTGAAGCTTTCTTT,CATLRPGALRTEAFF
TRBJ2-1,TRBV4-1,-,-,TGCGCCAGCAGCCAAGGGGGCCTTTACAATGAGCAGTTCTTC,CASSQGGLYNEQFF
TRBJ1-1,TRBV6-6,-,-,TGTGCCAGCAGTGGGAACACTGAAGCTTTCTTT,CASSGNTEAFF
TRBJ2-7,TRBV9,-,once,TGTGCCAGCAGCGTAGGGGGAGCCCTCCGCTACGAGCAGTACTTC,CASSVGGALRYEQYF
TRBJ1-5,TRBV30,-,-,TGTGCCTGGAGTACGCGGGGCGGAGGGGTCCGTCAGCCCCAGCATTTT,CAWSTRGGGVRQPQHF
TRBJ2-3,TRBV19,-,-,TGTGCCAGTGAAGGCGGGCACACAGATACGCAGTATTTT,CASEGGHTDTQYF
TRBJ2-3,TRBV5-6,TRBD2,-,TGTGCCAGCAGCTTTGGACTAGCGGGAGGTCCAGATACGCAGTATTTT,CASSFGLAGGPDTQYF
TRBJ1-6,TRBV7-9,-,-,TGTGCCAGCAGCTTAGGGAACTATAATTCACCCCTCCACTTT,CASSLGNYNSPLHF
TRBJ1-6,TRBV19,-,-,TGTGCCAGTAGCCCTGGACAGCTCTACAGTTCACCCCTCCACTTT,CASSPGQLYSSPLHF
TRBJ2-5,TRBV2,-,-,TGTGCCAGCAGCCGATTAGTCCAAGAGACCCAGTACTTC,CASSRLVQETQYF
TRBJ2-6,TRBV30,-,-,TGTGCCTGGAGTCCCGATCTTGGGGCCAACGTCCTGACTTTC,CAWSPDLGANVLTF
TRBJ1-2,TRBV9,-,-,TGTGCCAGCAGCCCGGGAGGTGGAGATAGTGGCTACACCTTC,CASSPGGGDSGYTF
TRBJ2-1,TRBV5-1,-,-,TGCGCCAGCAGCTTGTCCCCCCCGATCAATGAGCAGTTCTTC,CASSLSPPINEQFF
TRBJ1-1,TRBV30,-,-,TGTGCCTGGAGTGTAGGTTGGGGGTCGGGGGACACTGAAGCTTTCTTT,CAWSVGWGSGDTEAFF
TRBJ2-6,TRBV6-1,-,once,TGTGCCAGCAGTGAAGCGGGCTCTGGGGCCAACGTCCTGACTTTC,CASSEAGSGANVLTF
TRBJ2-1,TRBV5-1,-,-,TGCGCCAGCAGCTATGCCCAGGGTCCGAATGAGCAGTTCTTC,CASSYAQGPNEQFF
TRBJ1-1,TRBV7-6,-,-,TGTGCCAGCAGCTTATCCGGGGCCATTCTCTACACTGAAGCTTTCTTT,CASSLSGAILYTEAFF
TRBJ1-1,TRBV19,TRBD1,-,TGTGCCAGTAGTACAGGACAGGGTAGAAGAACTGAAGCTTTCTTT,CASSTGQGRRTEAFF
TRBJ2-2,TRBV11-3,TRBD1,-,TGTGCCAGCAGCCCCGGGACAGGGAACACCGGGGAGCTGTTTTTT,CASSPGTGNTGELFF
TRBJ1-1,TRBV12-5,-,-,TGTGCTAGTGGTCTAGGAGTGTGGAACACTGAAGCTTTCTTT,CASGLGVWNTEAFF
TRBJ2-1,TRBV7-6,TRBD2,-,TGTGCCAGCAGCTTAGAGGTTAGCGGGACCTATGAGCAGTTCTTC,CASSLEVSGTYEQFF
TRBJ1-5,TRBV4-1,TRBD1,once,TGCGCCAGCAGCCGCGGGACAGGGAATCAGCCCCAGCATTTT,CASSRGTGNQPQHF
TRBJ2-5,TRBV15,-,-,TGTGCCACCAGCAGAGCGCCATATAGCGGAGAAGAGACCCAGTACTTC,CATSRAPYSGEETQYF
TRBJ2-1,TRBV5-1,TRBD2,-,TGCGCCAGCAGCTTAGCGGGGGGGCAGTATGAGCAGTTCTTC,CASSLAGGQYEQFF
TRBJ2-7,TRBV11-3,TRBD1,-,TGTGCCAGCAGCAGCGGACAGGGGCGATCCTACGAGCAGTACTTC,CASSSGQGRSYEQYF